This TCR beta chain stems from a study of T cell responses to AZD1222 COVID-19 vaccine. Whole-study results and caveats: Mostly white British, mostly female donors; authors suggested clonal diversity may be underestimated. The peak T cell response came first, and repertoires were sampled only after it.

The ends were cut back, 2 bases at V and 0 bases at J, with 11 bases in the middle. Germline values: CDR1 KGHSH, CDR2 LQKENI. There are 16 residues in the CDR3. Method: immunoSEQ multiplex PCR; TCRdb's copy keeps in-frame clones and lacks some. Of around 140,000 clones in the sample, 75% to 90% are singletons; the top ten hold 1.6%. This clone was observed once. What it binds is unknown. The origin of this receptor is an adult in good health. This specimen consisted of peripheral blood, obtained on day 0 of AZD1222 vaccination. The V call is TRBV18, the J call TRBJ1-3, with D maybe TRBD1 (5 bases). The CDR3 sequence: CASSPGAATSGNTIYF. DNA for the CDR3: TGTGCCAGCTCACCAGGGGCAGCAACCTCTGGAAACACCATATATTTT.